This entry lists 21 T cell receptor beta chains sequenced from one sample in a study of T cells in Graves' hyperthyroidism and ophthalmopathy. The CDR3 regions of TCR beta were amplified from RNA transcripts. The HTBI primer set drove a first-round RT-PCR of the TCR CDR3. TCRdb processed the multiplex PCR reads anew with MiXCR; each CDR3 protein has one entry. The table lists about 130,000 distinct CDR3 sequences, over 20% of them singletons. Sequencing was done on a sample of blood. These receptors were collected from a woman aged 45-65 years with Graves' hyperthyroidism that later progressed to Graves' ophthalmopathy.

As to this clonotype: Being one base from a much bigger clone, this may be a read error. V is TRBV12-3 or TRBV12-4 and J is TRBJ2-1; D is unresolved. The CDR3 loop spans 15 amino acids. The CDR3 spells CASSRAVKTYNEQSF. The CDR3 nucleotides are TGTGCCAGCAGTAGGGCCGTAAAAACCTACAATGAGCAGTCCTTC.

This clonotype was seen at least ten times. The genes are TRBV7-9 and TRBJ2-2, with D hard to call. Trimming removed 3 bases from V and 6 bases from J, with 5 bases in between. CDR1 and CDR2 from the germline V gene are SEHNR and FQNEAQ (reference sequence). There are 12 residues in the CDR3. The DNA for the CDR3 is TGTGCCAGCAGCTTCTTGCCCGGGGAGCTGTTTTTT. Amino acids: CASSFLPGELFF.

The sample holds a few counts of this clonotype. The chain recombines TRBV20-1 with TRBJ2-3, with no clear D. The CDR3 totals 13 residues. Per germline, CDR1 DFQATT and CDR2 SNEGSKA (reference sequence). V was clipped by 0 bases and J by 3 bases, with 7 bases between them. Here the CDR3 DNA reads TGCAGTGCTAGAGATGCCGGGACAGATACGCAGTATTTT. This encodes CSARDAGTDTQYF.

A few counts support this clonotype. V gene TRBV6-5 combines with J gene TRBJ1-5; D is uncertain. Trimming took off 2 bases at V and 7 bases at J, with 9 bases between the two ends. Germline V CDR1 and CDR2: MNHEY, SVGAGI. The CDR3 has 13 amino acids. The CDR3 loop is CASSYDWGQPQHF. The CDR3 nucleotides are TGTGCCAGCAGTTACGACTGGGGACAGCCCCAGCATTTT.

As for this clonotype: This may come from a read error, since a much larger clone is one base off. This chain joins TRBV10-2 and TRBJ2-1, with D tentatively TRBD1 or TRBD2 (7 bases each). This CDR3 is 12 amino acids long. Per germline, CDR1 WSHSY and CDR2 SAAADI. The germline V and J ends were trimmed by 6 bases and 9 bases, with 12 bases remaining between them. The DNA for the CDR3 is TGCGCCAGCAGCATCAGGGGGGGTGAGCAGTTCTTC. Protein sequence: CASSIRGGEQFF.

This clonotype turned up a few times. The CDR3 nucleotides read TGTGCCAGCAGCTCCGGATCAGGCACCGGGGAGCTGTTTTTT. Its translation: CASSSGSGTGELFF. This chain links TRBV7-9 with TRBJ2-2; no clear D gene. V lost 4 bases and J lost 4, with 10 bases in between. CDR3 length: 14 amino acids. The germline gives CDR1 SEHNR, CDR2 FQNEAQ (reference sequence).

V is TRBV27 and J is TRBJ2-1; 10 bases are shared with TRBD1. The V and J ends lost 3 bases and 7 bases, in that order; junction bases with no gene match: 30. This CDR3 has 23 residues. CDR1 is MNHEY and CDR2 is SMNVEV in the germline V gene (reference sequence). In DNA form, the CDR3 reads TGTGCCAGCAGTTTCGTATATAGGGTCCCGGGACAGGGGACCACCGTGACTTTGAATGAGCAGTTCTTC. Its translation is CASSFVYRVPGQGTTVTLNEQFF.

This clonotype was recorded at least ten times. The CDR3, as DNA: TGTGCCAGCATTGGCGGCGGGAGGCGAGAGACCCAGTACTTC. Residues: CASIGGGRRETQYF. The rearrangement uses TRBV28 and TRBJ2-5; 8 bases align to TRBD2. Germline CDR1 is MDHEN and CDR2 is SYDVKM. The CDR3 is 14 residues long. Germline trimming cut 7 bases from V and 4 bases from J; bases unmatched to any gene: 8.

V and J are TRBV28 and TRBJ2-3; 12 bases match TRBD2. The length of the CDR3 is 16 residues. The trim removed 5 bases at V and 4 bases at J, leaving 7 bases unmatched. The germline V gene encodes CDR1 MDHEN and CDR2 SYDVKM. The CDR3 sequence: CASSPLAGGTPDTQYF. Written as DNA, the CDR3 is TGTGCCAGCAGTCCACTAGCGGGAGGAACCCCAGATACGCAGTATTTT.

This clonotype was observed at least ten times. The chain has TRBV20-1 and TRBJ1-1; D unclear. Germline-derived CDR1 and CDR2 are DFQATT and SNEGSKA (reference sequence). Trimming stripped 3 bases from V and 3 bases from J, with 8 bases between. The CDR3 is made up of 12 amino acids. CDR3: CSASGLHTEAFF. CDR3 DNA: TGCAGTGCTAGTGGACTGCACACTGAAGCTTTCTTT.

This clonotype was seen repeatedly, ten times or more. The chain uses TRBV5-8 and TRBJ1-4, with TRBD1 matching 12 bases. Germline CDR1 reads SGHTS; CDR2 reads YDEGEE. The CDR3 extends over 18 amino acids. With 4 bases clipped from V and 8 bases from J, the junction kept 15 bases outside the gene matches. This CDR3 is CASSPNPGTGGVYEKLFF. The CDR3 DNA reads TGTGCCAGCAGCCCTAACCCCGGGACAGGGGGCGTCTACGAAAAACTGTTTTTT.

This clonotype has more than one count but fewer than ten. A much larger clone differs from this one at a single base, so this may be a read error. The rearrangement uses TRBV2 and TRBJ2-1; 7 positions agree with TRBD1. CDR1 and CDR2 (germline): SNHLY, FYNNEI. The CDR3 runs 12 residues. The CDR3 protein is CAGRVTGVEQFF. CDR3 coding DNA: TGTGCCGGCAGGGTCACAGGGGTTGAGCAGTTCTTC.

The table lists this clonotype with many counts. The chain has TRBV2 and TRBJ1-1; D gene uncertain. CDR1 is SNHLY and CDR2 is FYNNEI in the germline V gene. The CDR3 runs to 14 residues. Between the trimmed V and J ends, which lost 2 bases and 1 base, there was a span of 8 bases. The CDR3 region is CASSERVGNTEAFF. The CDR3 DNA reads TGTGCCAGCAGTGAACGGGTGGGGAACACTGAAGCTTTCTTT.

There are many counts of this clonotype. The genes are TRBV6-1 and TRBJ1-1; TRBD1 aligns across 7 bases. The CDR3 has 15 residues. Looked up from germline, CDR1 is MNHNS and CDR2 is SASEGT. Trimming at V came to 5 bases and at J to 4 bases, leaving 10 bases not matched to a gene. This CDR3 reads CASSRTGLRGTEAFF. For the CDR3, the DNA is TGTGCCAGCAGTCGGACAGGCCTGAGGGGCACTGAAGCTTTCTTT.

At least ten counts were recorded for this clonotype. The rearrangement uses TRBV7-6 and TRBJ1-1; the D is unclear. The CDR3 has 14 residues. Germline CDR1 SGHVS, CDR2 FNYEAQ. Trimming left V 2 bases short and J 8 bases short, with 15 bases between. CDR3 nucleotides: TGTGCCAGCAGCTTAACAGAGGGTAGGAAAGAAGCTTTCTTT. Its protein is CASSLTEGRKEAFF.

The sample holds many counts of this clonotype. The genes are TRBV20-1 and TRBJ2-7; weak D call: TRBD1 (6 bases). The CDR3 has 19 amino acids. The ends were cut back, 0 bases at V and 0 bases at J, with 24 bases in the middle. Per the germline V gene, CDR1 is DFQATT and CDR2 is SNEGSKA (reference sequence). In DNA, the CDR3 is TGCAGTGCTAGAGATATATTGGACAGATCTTTCAGGAGCTCCTACGAGCAGTACTTC. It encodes CSARDILDRSFRSSYEQYF.

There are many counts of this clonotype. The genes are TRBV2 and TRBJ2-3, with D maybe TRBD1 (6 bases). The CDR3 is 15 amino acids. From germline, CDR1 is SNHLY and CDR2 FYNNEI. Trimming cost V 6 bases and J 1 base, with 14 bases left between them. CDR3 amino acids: CASSREGQRTDTQYF. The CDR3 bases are TGTGCCAGCAGCCGAGAAGGACAGCGCACAGATACGCAGTATTTT.

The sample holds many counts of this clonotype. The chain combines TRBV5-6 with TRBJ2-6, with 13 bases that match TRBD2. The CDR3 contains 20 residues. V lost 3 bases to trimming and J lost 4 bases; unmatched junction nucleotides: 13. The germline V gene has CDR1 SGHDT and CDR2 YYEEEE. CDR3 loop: CASSSPLGLAGEPGANVLTF. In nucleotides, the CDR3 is TGTGCCAGCAGCTCTCCCCTTGGACTAGCGGGAGAACCCGGGGCCAACGTCCTGACTTTC.

In DNA form, the CDR3 reads TGTGCCAGCAGCAAACCGGGACGGACCTACGAGCAGTACTTC. It is translated as CASSKPGRTYEQYF. The genes are TRBV6-1 and TRBJ2-7, with D perhaps TRBD1 or TRBD2 (5 bases each). CDR1 is MNHNS and CDR2 is SASEGT in the germline V gene. This CDR3 region has 14 residues. Trimming shortened V by 6 bases and J by 2 bases, and 14 bases separated the two germline ends.

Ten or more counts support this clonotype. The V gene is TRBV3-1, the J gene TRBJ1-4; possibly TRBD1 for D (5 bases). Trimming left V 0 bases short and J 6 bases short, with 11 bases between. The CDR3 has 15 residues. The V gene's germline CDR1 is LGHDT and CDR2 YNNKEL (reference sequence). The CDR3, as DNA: TGTGCCAGCAGCCAAGATCCTGGCAGGGATGAAAAACTGTTTTTT. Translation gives CASSQDPGRDEKLFF.

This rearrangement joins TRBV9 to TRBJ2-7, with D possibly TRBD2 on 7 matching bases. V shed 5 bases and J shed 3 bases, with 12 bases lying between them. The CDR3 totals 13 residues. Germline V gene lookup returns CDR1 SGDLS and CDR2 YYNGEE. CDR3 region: CASSKGGGYEQYF. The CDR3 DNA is TGTGCCAGCAGTAAAGGGGGGGGCTACGAGCAGTACTTC.